The 26 T cell receptor beta chains listed next were all sequenced from one sample in a study of blood T cell repertoires in COVID-19. Assay used: immunoSEQ multiplex PCR; TCRdb lists only in-frame clones, some missing. The sample carries approximately 70,000 clones, about nine tenths recorded once. Sequenced sample: peripheral blood. Receptors originate from a man aged 45 to 65 with active COVID-19.

This clone came up once. This chain uses TRBV28 with TRBJ2-1, with TRBD1 matching 8 bases. The CDR3 contains 17 residues. Germline V gene data show CDR1 as MDHEN and CDR2 as SYDVKM. After removal of 5 bases from V and 5 bases from J, the junction contained 14 bases not matched to a gene. CDR3 in DNA: TGTGCCAGCAGTCCTCACCCCGGGACAGGCTTTAACAATGAGCAGTTCTTC. This translates into CASSPHPGTGFNNEQFF.

This chain uses TRBV6-6 with TRBJ2-7, with 8 bases lining up with TRBD1. V shed 2 bases and J 6 bases; nucleotides not matched to a gene: 6. Germline V gene lookup returns CDR1 MNHNY and CDR2 SVGAGI (reference sequence). The CDR3 consists of 14 residues. The CDR3 reads CASSYTSRGLEQYF. The DNA of the CDR3 is TGTGCCAGCAGTTACACAAGCAGGGGGCTCGAGCAGTACTTC.

The rearrangement links TRBV10-1 to TRBJ2-5; D is ambiguous. The CDR3 is 15 amino acids. The V and J ends lost 3 bases and 3 bases respectively, with 14 bases between them. From germline, CDR1 is WNHNN and CDR2 SYGVQD (reference sequence). For the CDR3, the DNA is TGCGCCAGCAGTGACTTTTTCTGGCCCGAAGAGACCCAGTACTTC. It codes for CASSDFFWPEETQYF.

This chain connects TRBV9 to TRBJ2-5; 12 positions match TRBD2. Germline CDR1 reads SGDLS; CDR2 reads YYNGEE. The length of the CDR3 is 18 residues. The ends lost 4 bases at V and 4 bases at J; junction bases unmatched: 14. The CDR3 reads CASSLRASGGGRLETQYF. The CDR3 DNA reads as TGTGCCAGCAGCCTTCGGGCTAGCGGGGGGGGAAGGTTAGAGACCCAGTACTTC.

This clone has a handful of counts. The J gene is TRBJ1-5, the V gene TRBV2; TRBD1 matches 9 bases. Germline CDR1 is SNHLY and CDR2 is FYNNEI. After removal of 4 bases from V and 4 bases from J, the junction contained 5 bases not matched to a gene. CDR3 length: 15 amino acids. This chain's CDR3 is CASSGLGTGNQPQHF. The CDR3 bases are TGTGCCAGCAGTGGTTTGGGGACAGGGAATCAGCCCCAGCATTTT.

The chain combines TRBV27 with TRBJ1-1, with a possible D match to TRBD1 (6 bases). Trimming took 0 bases from V and 3 from J, leaving 8 bases between them. Germline V gene lookup returns CDR1 MNHEY and CDR2 SMNVEV (reference sequence). This CDR3 is built from 14 residues. The CDR3 DNA sequence: TGTGCCAGCAGTTTATCGGGGGCGGACACTGAAGCTTTCTTT. Translation gives CASSLSGADTEAFF.

This clone was recorded a few times. The chain joins TRBV15 to TRBJ1-5, with 10 nucleotides matching TRBD1. This CDR3 has 16 residues. Losses at the gene ends were 3 bases for V and 5 bases for J; bases not matched to a gene: 7. Per germline, CDR1 LNHNV and CDR2 YYDKDF (reference sequence). In nucleotides, the CDR3 is TGTGCCACCAGCAGGGGGGACAGGGGCTTATATCAGCCCCAGCATTTT. Amino acid sequence: CATSRGDRGLYQPQHF.

The chain uses TRBV5-1 and TRBJ2-3; 10 bases agree with TRBD1. CDR3 length: 15 residues. After removal of 0 bases from V and 4 bases from J, the junction contained 2 bases not matched to a gene. Per germline, CDR1 SGHRS and CDR2 YFSETQ. CDR3 in DNA: TGCGCCAGCAGCTTGGGACAGGGGGCCTCAGATACGCAGTATTTT. It codes for CASSLGQGASDTQYF.

The CDR3 bases are TGTGCCAGCAGCTTAATGGCGCGGGATACCGGGGAGCTGTTTTTT. This codes for CASSLMARDTGELFF. This chain connects TRBV5-4 to TRBJ2-2; maybe TRBD2 (6 bases). The ends were cut back, 2 bases at V and 5 bases at J, with 13 bases in the middle. Germline CDR1 reads SGHNT; CDR2 reads YYREEE (reference sequence). The CDR3 loop spans 15 amino acids.

V and J are TRBV1 and TRBJ2-2; the tabulated D call, TRBD2, remains unverified against the DNA. TRBV1 is deemed a pseudogene. The CDR3 runs to 17 residues. CDR3 in amino acids: CTSSQDGSGGYTGELFF. The DNA for the CDR3 is TGCACCAGCAGCCAAGATGGTAGCGGGGGGTACACCGGGGAGCTGTTTTTT.

V gene TRBV6-5 combines with J gene TRBJ1-1; the D gene is possibly TRBD1 (5 bases). Germline assignment: CDR1 MNHEY and CDR2 SVGAGI. This CDR3 has 16 residues. The V end lost 0 bases, the J end lost 1 base, and 12 bases lay between the germline ends. For the CDR3, the DNA is TGTGCCAGCAGTTACTCCTGGTTGGGGGGGAACACTGAAGCTTTCTTT. Translated: CASSYSWLGGNTEAFF.

In its sample, this clone was seen once. This chain connects TRBV28 to TRBJ1-1; D is uncertain. CDR1 and CDR2 (germline): MDHEN, SYDVKM. This CDR3 contains 12 residues. Trimming shortened V by 4 bases and J by 11 bases, and 14 bases separated the two germline ends. The CDR3 sequence is CASSSSPRGAFF. CDR3 bases: TGTGCCAGCAGTTCATCCCCTAGAGGGGCTTTCTTT.

The chain recombines TRBV7-2 with TRBJ1-1; D gene unclear. The germline V gene has CDR1 SGHTA and CDR2 FQGNSA. The CDR3 is 13 residues long. V shed 5 bases and J shed 1 base, with 8 bases lying between them. As DNA, the CDR3 is TGTGCCAGCAGCCCCGGGAGGAACACTGAAGCTTTCTTT. Residues: CASSPGRNTEAFF.

This rearrangement joins TRBV10-3 to TRBJ2-1; 10 nucleotides match TRBD2. Germline loops: CDR1 ENHRY, CDR2 SYGVKD. The CDR3 length is 16 residues. With V trimmed by 4 bases and J by 8 bases, 11 bases remained unmatched. In DNA, the CDR3 is TGTGCCATCAGTGGGAGCGGGGGGGCAGTTCTCTATGAGCAGTTCTTC. This codes for CAISGSGGAVLYEQFF.

The V gene is TRBV29-1, the J gene TRBJ2-3; D ambiguous. The CDR3 is 14 residues long. Germline V CDR1 and CDR2: SQVTM, ANQGSEA. Trimming took 3 bases from V and 4 from J, leaving 14 bases between them. The CDR3 coding sequence is TGCAGCGTTGATTTCCAAAATCGGGCAGATACGCAGTATTTT. Translation gives CSVDFQNRADTQYF.

The chain is built from TRBV28 and TRBJ1-2; 8 nucleotides line up with TRBD1. This CDR3 has 15 residues. J lost 4 bases, V lost 4 bases, and 8 bases had no gene match. The germline CDR1 and CDR2 sequences are MDHEN and SYDVKM. CDR3 protein: CASSYSSGGSYGYTF. The CDR3 nucleotides are TGTGCCAGCAGTTACTCATCAGGGGGCAGCTATGGCTACACCTTC.

The genes are TRBV11-2 and TRBJ2-5; the match to TRBD2 covers 8 bases. CDR1 is SGHAT, CDR2 FQNNGV, per germline. The CDR3 has 15 residues. Trimming at V came to 2 bases and at J to 5 bases, leaving 7 bases not matched to a gene. CDR3 in amino acids: CASSLSAGGSETQYF. For the CDR3, the DNA is TGTGCCAGCAGCTTATCGGCGGGGGGTTCCGAGACCCAGTACTTC. Full variable domain (missing parts from reference TRBV11-2 and TRBJ2-5): EAGVAQSPRYKIIEKRQSVAFWCNPISGHATLYWYQQILGQGPKLLIQFQNNGVVDDSQLPKDRFSAERLKGVDSTLKIQPAKLEDSAVYLCASSLSAGGSETQYFGPGTRLLVL.

The V and J genes are TRBV7-2 and TRBJ1-3; D is unclear. The CDR3 is made up of 15 amino acids. Germline loops: CDR1 SGHTA, CDR2 FQGNSA. V was pared by 3 bases and J by 0 bases, with 9 bases between. The CDR3 sequence is CASSLTDNSGNTIYF. DNA of the CDR3: TGTGCCAGCAGCTTGACCGACAACTCTGGAAACACCATATATTTT. The variable domain in full, completed from reference TRBV7-2 and TRBJ1-3, reads GAGVSQSPSNKVTEKGKDVELRCDPISGHTALYWYRQSLGQGLEFLIYFQGNSAPDKSGLPSDRFSAERTGGSVSTLTIQRTQQEDSAVYLCASSLTDNSGNTIYFGEGSWLTVV.

This clone was detected only once. The chain couples TRBV9 to TRBJ2-5; D is perhaps TRBD2 (5 bases). Germline V gene lookup returns CDR1 SGDLS and CDR2 YYNGEE. Trimming removed 0 bases from V and 0 bases from J, with 12 bases in between. This CDR3 is 16 amino acids long. The CDR3 here is CASSVGGSVYQETQYF. The CDR3 DNA is TGTGCCAGCAGCGTAGGAGGTAGCGTGTACCAAGAGACCCAGTACTTC.

The rearrangement links TRBV18 to TRBJ1-1, with TRBD1 matching 7 bases. Germline V gene data show CDR1 as KGHSH and CDR2 as LQKENI. With 4 bases clipped from V and 0 bases from J, the junction kept 8 bases outside the gene matches. The CDR3 runs to 16 residues. The CDR3 DNA reads as TGTGCCAGCTCACTATACGCGGGACAGTTGAACACTGAAGCTTTCTTT. This sequence encodes CASSLYAGQLNTEAFF.

The V and J genes are TRBV20-1 and TRBJ2-7; D perhaps matches TRBD2 (6 bases). CDR1 DFQATT and CDR2 SNEGSKA come from the germline V gene (reference sequence). This CDR3 has 11 residues. CDR3 residues: CRWAGGNEQYF. CDR3 nucleotides: TGCAGGTGGGCCGGGGGTAACGAGCAGTACTTC.

This chain joins TRBV3-1 (or the pseudogene TRBV3-2) and TRBJ2-7, with 9 bases lining up with TRBD1. V shed 0 bases, J shed 3 bases, and the junction held 6 bases outside the gene matches. Per germline, CDR1 LGHDT and CDR2 YNNKEL (reference sequence). The CDR3 is made up of 16 amino acids. In nucleotides, the CDR3 is TGTGCCAGCAGCCAAGATACCGGGACAGGGTTCTACGAGCAGTACTTC. This translates into CASSQDTGTGFYEQYF.

V gene TRBV2 combines with J gene TRBJ2-2; 7 positions match TRBD2. V lost 1 base to trimming and J lost 9 bases; unmatched junction nucleotides: 5. Germline V gives CDR1 SNHLY, CDR2 FYNNEI. The CDR3 runs to 14 residues. In DNA form, the CDR3 reads TGTGCCAGCAGTGAAGGGACTAGGAGGTGGGAGCTGTTTTTT. This sequence encodes CASSEGTRRWELFF. Variable domain in full (rest from reference TRBV2 and TRBJ2-2): EPEVTQTPSHQVTQMGQEVILRCVPISNHLYFYWYRQILGQKVEFLVSFYNNEISEKSEIFDDQFSVERPDGSNFTLKIRSTKLEDSAMYFCASSEGTRRWELFFGEGSRLTVL.

This rearrangement joins TRBV5-4 to TRBJ2-3; D might be TRBD2 (7 bases). Germline V gene data show CDR1 as SGHNT and CDR2 as YYREEE (reference sequence). CDR3 length: 16 amino acids. V shed 0 bases and J shed 3 bases, with 14 bases lying between them. CDR3 sequence: CASSLAGGGSTDTQYF. As DNA, the CDR3 is TGTGCCAGCAGCTTGGCTGGGGGCGGGAGTACAGATACGCAGTATTTT.

The CDR3 DNA is TGTGCCAGCAGCTTAGGGGCAGGGGCCCCGAACACCGGGGAGCTGTTTTTT. Its translation is CASSLGAGAPNTGELFF. The chain couples TRBV7-9 to TRBJ2-2; TRBD1 is a possible D gene (6 bases). Trimming shortened V by 1 base and J by 0 bases, and 12 bases separated the two germline ends. Germline values: CDR1 SEHNR, CDR2 FQNEAQ (reference sequence). This CDR3 is 17 amino acids long.

The chain uses TRBV30 and TRBJ2-3; a possible D gene is TRBD2 (5 bases). This CDR3 has 17 residues. CDR1 is GTSNPN, CDR2 SVGIG, per germline (reference sequence). Trimming stripped 5 bases from V and 3 bases from J, with 24 bases between. DNA of the CDR3: TGTGCCTGGGAGGCATTTCCGGCGGGTAAGAGAACAGATACGCAGTATTTT. Its protein is CAWEAFPAGKRTDTQYF.